This T cell receptor (beta chain) was identified in a study of cytomegalovirus exposure and HLA in healthy donors. Study-wide findings and caveats: Some V segments, TRBV6-2 and TRBV6-3 among them, were indistinguishable and were therefore excluded. In a later analysis, the majority of CMV-associated beta chains seemingly showed HLA restriction. Researchers reported in a later analysis that common viral pathogens appeared linked to several top clusters. Some TCR beta chains (roughly 160 of them) were listed as cytomegalovirus-associated.

The germline gives CDR1 MNHEY, CDR2 SVGAGI. V lost 2 bases and J lost 6, with 10 bases in between. The CDR3 covers 14 residues. PCR used 60 Vbeta primers and 13 Jbeta primers. Here immunoSEQ multiplex PCR was the method, and the copy in TCRdb shows in-frame clones only, minus some. The sample gives about 150,000 clones, around 77% of which show up once; 1% is in the top ten. As concerns this clone: Its target is not known.

The chain has TRBV6-5 and TRBJ2-2; possible D gene TRBD2, 5 bases. Sample: PBMCs. The TCR originated in a woman aged 50 to 65 in good health and CMV-seropositive. CDR3 nucleotide sequence: TGTGCCAGCAGTTACCGGGGTTTCGCCGGGGAGCTGTTTTTT. It codes for CASSYRGFAGELFF.